Presented here are 3 T cell receptor beta chains from one specimen sequenced in a study of T cell responses to AZD1222 COVID-19 vaccine. TCRdb keeps only in-frame clones here, not all; method: immunoSEQ multiplex PCR. The repertoire holds 75,000 to 100,000 clones, with around 89% as singletons. Sequences were derived from peripheral blood, sampled on day 0 of AZD1222 vaccination. The receptors stem from an adult in good health.

V usage is TRBV28 and J usage is TRBJ1-2; 10 bases match TRBD1. Germline V gene data show CDR1 as MDHEN and CDR2 as SYDVKM. The CDR3 has 15 residues. Trimming took 1 base from V and 5 from J; bases not matched to a gene: 4. The CDR3 region has the DNA TGTGCCAGCAGTTTATTAATGGGACAGGGGTATGGCTACACCTTC. Protein sequence: CASSLLMGQGYGYTF.

V usage is TRBV28 and J usage is TRBJ2-7; 7 positions match TRBD1. The germline V gene has CDR1 MDHEN and CDR2 SYDVKM. Unmatched junction bases numbered 8, after V lost 6 bases and J lost 3 bases. The CDR3 contains 14 residues. The CDR3 loop reads CASRPSGTVYEQYF. The CDR3 nucleotides read TGTGCCAGCAGACCCTCCGGGACAGTCTACGAGCAGTACTTC.

This sequence joins TRBV19 and TRBJ1-6; TRBD1 matches 9 bases. Germline V gene lookup returns CDR1 LNHDA and CDR2 SQIVND (reference sequence). V shed 5 bases, J shed 9 bases, and the junction held 11 bases outside the gene matches. The CDR3 is 16 residues long. CDR3 nucleotides: TGTGCCAGTAGTCTGCTCACAGGGGGCGCAGGTTCACCCCTCCACTTT. Protein sequence: CASSLLTGGAGSPLHF.